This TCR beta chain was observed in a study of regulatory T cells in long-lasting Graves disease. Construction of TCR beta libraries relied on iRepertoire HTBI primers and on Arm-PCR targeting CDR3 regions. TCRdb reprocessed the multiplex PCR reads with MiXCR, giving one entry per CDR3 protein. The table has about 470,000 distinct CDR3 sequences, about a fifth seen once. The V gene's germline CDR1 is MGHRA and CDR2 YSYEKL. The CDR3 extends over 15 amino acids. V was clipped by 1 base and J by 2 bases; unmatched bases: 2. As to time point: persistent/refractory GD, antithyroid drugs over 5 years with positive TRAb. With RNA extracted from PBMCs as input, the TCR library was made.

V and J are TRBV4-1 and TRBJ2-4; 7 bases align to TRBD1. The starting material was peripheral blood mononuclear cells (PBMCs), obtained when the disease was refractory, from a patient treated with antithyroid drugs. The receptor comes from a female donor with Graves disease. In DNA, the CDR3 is TGCGCCAGCAGCCAAGGACAGGGTCCCAAAAACATTCAGTACTTC. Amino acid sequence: CASSQGQGPKNIQYF.